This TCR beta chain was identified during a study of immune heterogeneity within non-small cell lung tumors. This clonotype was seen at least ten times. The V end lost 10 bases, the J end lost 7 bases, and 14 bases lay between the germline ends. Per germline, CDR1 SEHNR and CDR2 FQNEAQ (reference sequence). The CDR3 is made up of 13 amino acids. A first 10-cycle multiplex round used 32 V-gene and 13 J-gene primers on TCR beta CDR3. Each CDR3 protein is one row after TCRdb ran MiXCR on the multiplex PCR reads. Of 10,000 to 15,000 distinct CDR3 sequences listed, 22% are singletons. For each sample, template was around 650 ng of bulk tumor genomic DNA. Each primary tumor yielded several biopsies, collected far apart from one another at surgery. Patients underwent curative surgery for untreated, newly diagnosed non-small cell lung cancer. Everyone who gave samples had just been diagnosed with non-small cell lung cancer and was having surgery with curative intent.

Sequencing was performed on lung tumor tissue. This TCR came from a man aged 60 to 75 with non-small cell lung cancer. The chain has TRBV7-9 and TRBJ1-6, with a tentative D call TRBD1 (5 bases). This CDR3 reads CATSGEGNSPLHF. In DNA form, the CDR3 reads TGTGCCACCTCGGGTGAGGGGAATTCACCCCTCCACTTT. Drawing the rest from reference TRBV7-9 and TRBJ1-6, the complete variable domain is DTGVSQNPRHKITKRGQNVTFRCDPISEHNRLYWYRQTLGQGPEFLTYFQNEAQLEKSRLLSDRFSAERPKGSFSTLEIQRTEQGDSAMYLCATSGEGNSPLHFGNGTRLTVT.